This T cell receptor beta chain was found in a study of T cell changes during pregnancy in multiple sclerosis. TCRdb's copy holds only in-frame clones and misses some; the assay was immunoSEQ multiplex PCR. The sample lists over 50,000 clones; around 89% were seen once. The CDR3 consists of 15 residues. CDR1 is GTSNPN and CDR2 is SVGIG in the germline V gene (reference sequence). The V segment lost 3 bases and the J segment 5 bases; nucleotides outside the gene matches: 7. The chain recombines TRBV30 with TRBJ1-2; 12 nucleotides line up with TRBD1. The sample was peripheral blood, taken in the first trimester of pregnancy. The sequence was collected from a female donor in good health, enrolled as a control in a pregnancy study. The CDR3 coding sequence is TGTGCCTGGAGGAGGGACAGGGGGCCGGGGTATGGCTACACCTTC. This gives the protein CAWRRDRGPGYGYTF.